The clone carrying this T cell receptor (beta chain) has more than one count but fewer than ten. Its antigen remains unknown. These data are taken from a study of T cell repertoires in cytomegalovirus infection. Background on the study: Public TCR beta signatures marked donors with CMV infection and the matching HLA. Study conclusions and caveats: Pooled public TCR beta family frequency picked out CMV carriers with the relevant HLA. CMV-specific TCR beta clonotypes restricted by HLA-C were the ones dominating the ex vivo response.

TCRdb re-called the reads through MiXCR, storing one row per CDR3 protein. The sample has around 530,000 distinct CDR3 sequences, 16% seen once. The CDR3 has 14 residues. The V gene lost 4 bases and the J gene lost 3 bases, with 13 bases spanning the gap. Per germline, CDR1 SGHDN and CDR2 FVKESK. The receptor comes from a human donor in good health (CMV status not recorded). Some clones in this sample may be carry-over from other donors' samples. The chain combines TRBV14 with TRBJ2-7, with D possibly TRBD1 on 6 matching bases. Sequenced input: CD8+ T cells from PBMCs. The CDR3 bases are TGTGCCAGCAGCCGGGACAATCTAAACTACGAGCAGTACTTC. Residues: CASSRDNLNYEQYF.